One sample yielded the 24 T cell receptor beta chains listed below, sequenced in a study of blood T cell repertoires in COVID-19. Sequencing was performed with immunoSEQ multiplex PCR; in TCRdb, only in-frame clones are kept and a portion is missing. The sample lists around 250,000 clones; around nine tenths were seen once. The sample consisted of PBMCs or T cells enriched from blood (not recorded which). The receptors originated from a woman between 45 and 65 years old who had recovered from COVID-19.

This clone was found a few times. This chain connects TRBV12-3 or TRBV12-4 to TRBJ2-1; D possibly corresponds to TRBD2 (6 bases). Trimming pared 3 bases from V and 8 bases from J, leaving 11 bases between. The CDR3 consists of 13 residues. CDR3 sequence reads: CASSFGGIYEQFF. CDR3 coding DNA: TGTGCCAGCAGTTTCGGAGGGATCTATGAGCAGTTCTTC.

The chain employs TRBV4-1 and TRBJ2-3, with TRBD2 matching over 9 bases. Trimming cost V 1 base and J 2 bases; bases outside gene matches: 4. CDR1 and CDR2 from the germline V gene are MGHRA and YSYEKL. The CDR3 extends over 16 amino acids. The DNA for the CDR3 is TGCGCCAGCAGCCAAGTTGCTAGCGGGACCACAGATACGCAGTATTTT. Amino acid sequence: CASSQVASGTTDTQYF.

The V and J genes are TRBV28 and TRBJ2-2, with 11 bases matching TRBD1. V lost 4 bases and J lost 4; bases outside the gene matches: 2. The CDR3 has 15 residues. Germline values: CDR1 MDHEN, CDR2 SYDVKM. The CDR3 region has the DNA TGTGCCAGCAGTTCTGGACAGGGGGCCACCGGGGAGCTGTTTTTT. Translated: CASSSGQGATGELFF.

This chain joins TRBV3-1 (or the pseudogene TRBV3-2) and TRBJ2-1, with D tentatively TRBD2 (6 bases). This CDR3 is built from 16 residues. CDR1 and CDR2 from the germline V gene are LGHDT and YNNKEL (reference sequence). V was clipped by 5 bases and J by 4 bases, with 18 bases between them. CDR3 nucleotides: TGTGCCAGCAGCTTAAAGACTAGTATGGGTTACAATGAGCAGTTCTTC. Translated: CASSLKTSMGYNEQFF.

This clone came up a few times. The rearrangement joins TRBV2 to TRBJ2-1; 14 positions match TRBD2. Germline V gives CDR1 SNHLY, CDR2 FYNNEI. CDR3 length: 16 residues. V lost 6 bases, J lost 8 bases, and 9 bases stayed unmatched. CDR3 sequence: CASSPRTSGRSYEQFF. The DNA for the CDR3 is TGTGCCAGCAGCCCCCGGACTAGCGGGAGGTCCTATGAGCAGTTCTTC.

V is TRBV6-5 and J is TRBJ1-5; D remains unclear. The ends were cut back, 6 bases at V and 3 bases at J, with 12 bases in the middle. This CDR3 comprises 14 residues. CDR1 and CDR2 (germline): MNHEY, SVGAGI. The CDR3 spells CASSSPSHNQPQHF. In nucleotides, the CDR3 is TGTGCCAGCAGCTCCCCAAGCCACAATCAGCCCCAGCATTTT.

This chain links TRBV12-3 or TRBV12-4 with TRBJ1-1; D remains ambiguous. This CDR3 contains 12 residues. V was shortened by 5 bases and J by 7 bases, with 11 bases between the two germline ends. The CDR3 bases are TGTGCCAGCAGTCCCCACCTAGGTGAAGCTTTCTTT. Encoded protein: CASSPHLGEAFF.

The genes are TRBV27 and TRBJ1-6; D is possibly TRBD1 (5 bases). The CDR3 has 20 amino acids. V shed 4 bases and J shed 0 bases, with 22 bases lying between them. Per germline, CDR1 MNHEY and CDR2 SMNVEV (reference sequence). The CDR3 is CASSCSRQFSLSSYNSPLHF. CDR3 nucleotides: TGTGCCAGCAGTTGCTCTCGACAGTTCTCTCTTAGCTCCTATAATTCACCCCTCCACTTT.

About this clone: Other DNA sequences in the sample encode the same CDR3. The chain links TRBV28 to TRBJ1-5; D is uncertain. CDR1 is MDHEN, CDR2 SYDVKM, per germline. V was trimmed by 5 bases and J by 4 bases, leaving 6 bases between them. The CDR3 is 12 amino acids. The CDR3 DNA follows: TGTGCCAGCAGTCTCTTGAATCAGCCCCAGCATTTT. This translates into CASSLLNQPQHF.

Only one count was recorded for this clone. This rearrangement joins TRBV2 to TRBJ1-1; weak D call: TRBD1 (5 bases). Germline CDR1 reads SNHLY; CDR2 reads FYNNEI. V dropped 4 bases and J dropped 1 base, with 7 bases sitting between them. This CDR3 comprises 13 residues. CDR3 region: CASSADRNTEAFF. The CDR3 DNA reads as TGTGCCAGCAGTGCCGACAGGAACACTGAAGCTTTCTTT.

The gene calls are TRBV4-1 and TRBJ1-4; 7 positions agree with TRBD1. The CDR3 is made up of 17 amino acids. Germline assignment: CDR1 MGHRA and CDR2 YSYEKL. J gave up 3 bases and V 4 bases, and 11 bases lay outside the gene matches. CDR3 protein: CASSPTLTGVANEKLFF. The CDR3 DNA reads TGCGCCAGCAGCCCCACACTTACAGGGGTTGCTAATGAAAAACTGTTTTTT.

The chain couples TRBV6-5 to TRBJ2-3; D is perhaps TRBD2 (5 bases). Germline V gene data show CDR1 as MNHEY and CDR2 as SVGAGI. The CDR3 is 14 amino acids. Trimming shortened V by 5 bases and J by 1 base, and 10 bases separated the two germline ends. CDR3 nucleotide sequence: TGTGCCAGCAGTAGAGAGGGTCGCACAGATACGCAGTATTTT. Encoded protein: CASSREGRTDTQYF.

V and J are TRBV4-1 and TRBJ1-4; 8 nucleotides match TRBD1. Germline loops: CDR1 MGHRA, CDR2 YSYEKL. V trimming: 4 bases; J trimming: 5 bases; junction bases outside the gene matches: 3. There are 14 residues in the CDR3. The CDR3 sequence: CASSPGQGNEKLFF. The CDR3 nucleotides are TGCGCCAGCAGCCCAGGACAGGGCAATGAAAAACTGTTTTTT.

V usage is TRBV27 and J usage is TRBJ2-1; 8 nucleotides match TRBD1. V dropped 6 bases and J dropped 5; count of bases not matched to a gene: 9. Germline CDR1 and CDR2: MNHEY and SMNVEV (reference sequence). CDR3 length: 15 amino acids. Here the CDR3 reads CASRTGPGGHNEQFF. The CDR3 DNA is TGTGCCAGCAGGACTGGACCAGGGGGCCACAATGAGCAGTTCTTC.

The V call is TRBV7-9, the J call TRBJ2-1; TRBD2 agrees at 14 bases. This CDR3 comprises 16 residues. The trim removed 4 bases at V and 7 bases at J, leaving 6 bases unmatched. CDR1 is SEHNR and CDR2 is FQNEAQ in the germline V gene (reference sequence). The CDR3 here is CASSSGTSGSWNEQFF. The CDR3 DNA follows: TGTGCCAGCAGCTCAGGGACTAGCGGGAGCTGGAATGAGCAGTTCTTC.

V gene TRBV10-3 combines with J gene TRBJ1-1; no definite D call. Trimming took 8 bases from V and 1 from J, leaving 5 bases between them. CDR1 is ENHRY and CDR2 is SYGVKD in the germline V gene. This CDR3 comprises 11 residues. The CDR3 nucleotides read TGTGCCATCTCAGAGAACACTGAAGCTTTCTTT. It yields the protein CAISENTEAFF.

The genes are TRBV3-1 (or the pseudogene TRBV3-2) and TRBJ1-2; D call uncertain. The germline CDR1 and CDR2 sequences are LGHDT and YNNKEL (reference sequence). V was shortened by 0 bases and J by 8 bases, with 10 bases between the two germline ends. CDR3 length: 13 residues. The CDR3 sequence: CASSQDYLRGYTF. For the CDR3, the DNA is TGTGCCAGCAGCCAAGATTACCTGAGGGGCTACACCTTC.

The rearrangement links TRBV29-1 to TRBJ2-1, with 8 bases lining up with TRBD2. Losses at the gene ends were 4 bases for V and 8 bases for J; bases not matched to a gene: 7. The CDR3 is 13 amino acids. Germline-derived CDR1 and CDR2 are SQVTM and ANQGSEA. The CDR3 DNA follows: TGCAGCGTTGCCGGGAGGGCGAGCCATGAGCAGTTCTTC. Translating gives CSVAGRASHEQFF.

The genes are TRBV7-9 and TRBJ2-3; TRBD2 agrees at 9 bases. The ends lost 6 bases at V and 4 bases at J; junction bases unmatched: 8. This CDR3 has 15 residues. Per germline, CDR1 SEHNR and CDR2 FQNEAQ (reference sequence). CDR3 protein: CASRVSGSGPDTQYF. CDR3 coding DNA: TGTGCCAGCAGGGTTAGCGGGAGTGGCCCAGATACGCAGTATTTT. The complete variable domain, with remaining parts taken from reference TRBV7-9 and TRBJ2-3, reads DTGVSQNPRHKITKRGQNVTFRCDPISEHNRLYWYRQTLGQGPEFLTYFQNEAQLEKSRLLSDRFSAERPKGSFSTLEIQRTEQGDSAMYLCASRVSGSGPDTQYFGPGTRLTVL.

V usage is TRBV12-3 or TRBV12-4 and J usage is TRBJ1-3, with D maybe TRBD1 (6 bases). The V end lost 10 bases, the J end lost 0 bases, and 10 bases lay between the germline ends. The CDR3 contains 13 residues. CDR3 bases: TGTGCCATCCTACAGGGCTCTGGAAACACCATATATTTT. Residues: CAILQGSGNTIYF.

This chain uses TRBV29-1 with TRBJ2-5; the D gene is possibly TRBD2 (6 bases). In germline, CDR1 is SQVTM, CDR2 ANQGSEA. The V gene lost 7 bases and the J gene lost 0 bases, with 18 bases spanning the gap. There are 15 residues in the CDR3. The CDR3 DNA sequence: TGCAGCGCCCAACCGGGACTCAAGTACCAAGAGACCCAGTACTTC. Translating it yields CSAQPGLKYQETQYF.

The J gene is TRBJ1-1, the V gene TRBV29-1; no clear D gene. The germline V and J ends were trimmed by 6 bases and 4 bases, with 15 bases remaining between them. In germline, CDR1 is SQVTM, CDR2 ANQGSEA. The CDR3 is 13 amino acids. This CDR3 is CSVGGVWGTEAFF. CDR3 DNA sequence: TGCAGCGTCGGCGGGGTGTGGGGCACTGAAGCTTTCTTT.

The CDR3 here is CASSEGRGSNYGYTF. CDR3 DNA: TGTGCCAGCAGTGAGGGACGGGGGTCTAACTATGGCTACACCTTC. This sequence joins TRBV6-1 and TRBJ1-2; D possibly corresponds to TRBD1 (5 bases). Germline assignment: CDR1 MNHNS and CDR2 SASEGT. This CDR3 region has 15 residues. The V end lost 3 bases, the J end lost 0 bases, and 11 bases lay between the germline ends.

The V gene is TRBV15, the J gene TRBJ2-2, with D hard to call. This CDR3 comprises 15 residues. V was pared by 4 bases and J by 2 bases, with 11 bases between. CDR1 LNHNV and CDR2 YYDKDF come from the germline V gene (reference sequence). For the CDR3, the DNA is TGTGCCACCAGCAAGGCTCTAGAAAACACCGGGGAGCTGTTTTTT. This codes for CATSKALENTGELFF.